This entry lists 21 T cell receptor beta chains sequenced from one sample in a study of shared clonotypes between healthy human individuals. Some clones are missing from TCRdb's copy, which holds only in-frame ones; the method was immunoSEQ multiplex PCR. The top ten hold over 1.5% of the sample, which has about 2.2 million clones, 85% to 95% seen once. Terminally differentiated effector memory CD45RA+ cells were excluded by CCR7 positive selection of CD45RO-negative cells. Sequenced sample: naive CD8+ T cells from PBMCs. Receptors originate from a man younger than 35 in good health. Some clones in this sample may be carry-over from other donors' samples.

The table lists this clone with a count of one. This chain joins TRBV5-6 and TRBJ2-4; TRBD2 matches at 7 bases. V shed 0 bases and J 2 bases; nucleotides not matched to a gene: 5. This CDR3 comprises 16 residues. Germline V gene sequence: CDR1 SGHDT, CDR2 YYEEEE. The CDR3 sequence: CASSLGASGTKNIQYF. CDR3 coding DNA: TGTGCCAGCAGCTTGGGAGCTAGCGGTACCAAAAACATTCAGTACTTC.

In regard to this clone: This sample includes further DNA sequences coding for the same CDR3. The chain joins TRBV13 to TRBJ1-2; 8 bases are a match to TRBD1. With V trimmed by 4 bases and J by 1 base, 2 bases remained unmatched. This CDR3 has 14 amino acids. Germline V gene sequence: CDR1 PRHDT, CDR2 FYEKMQ (reference sequence). The CDR3 is CASSSGQGNYGYTF. CDR3 nucleotides: TGTGCCAGCAGCTCAGGACAGGGTAACTATGGCTACACCTTC.

V and J are TRBV30 and TRBJ2-1; D not certain. Trimming removed 4 bases at V and 7 bases at J, with 11 bases between. Germline V gene sequence: CDR1 GTSNPN, CDR2 SVGIG (reference sequence). CDR3 length: 12 amino acids. DNA for the CDR3: TGTGCCTGGAAGCTAGTCCGAAATGAGCAGTTCTTC. Translated: CAWKLVRNEQFF.

The rearrangement uses TRBV7-9 and TRBJ2-3; D unclear. CDR1 is SEHNR, CDR2 FQNEAQ, per germline (reference sequence). V lost 6 bases, J lost 2 bases, and 9 bases lay in between. The CDR3 length is 13 residues. The DNA of the CDR3 is TGTGCCAGCAGTGATGGATACACAGATACGCAGTATTTT. This translates into CASSDGYTDTQYF.

The rearrangement joins TRBV6-5 to TRBJ1-1; no clear D gene. The CDR3 spans 14 residues. Trimming cost V 7 bases and J 4 bases, with 16 bases left between them. Germline CDR1 reads MNHEY; CDR2 reads SVGAGI. CDR3 nucleotides: TGTGCCAGCATCCCATTTCGTGGAGGCACTGAAGCTTTCTTT. It translates to CASIPFRGGTEAFF.

Turning to this clone: The sample contains more than one DNA sequence encoding this CDR3. V and J are TRBV6-5 and TRBJ1-5; the D gene is possibly TRBD1 (6 bases). The CDR3 has 15 amino acids. V was trimmed by 0 bases and J by 2 bases, leaving 8 bases between them. Germline V gives CDR1 MNHEY, CDR2 SVGAGI. The chain's CDR3 is CASSYSGGGNQPQHF. In DNA form, the CDR3 reads TGTGCCAGCAGTTACTCAGGGGGTGGCAATCAGCCCCAGCATTTT.

This chain links TRBV11-2 with TRBJ2-1; a weak D match, TRBD2 (6 bases). Germline-derived CDR1 and CDR2 are SGHAT and FQNNGV. V dropped 2 bases and J dropped 8 bases, with 16 bases sitting between them. The CDR3 loop spans 15 amino acids. The CDR3 DNA follows: TGTGCCAGCAGCTTACGGAGGGCAGGGAGCCATGAGCAGTTCTTC. Translating gives CASSLRRAGSHEQFF.

V and J are TRBV27 and TRBJ2-1; D is undetermined. Germline V gene lookup returns CDR1 MNHEY and CDR2 SMNVEV (reference sequence). This CDR3 comprises 15 residues. Between the trimmed V and J ends, which lost 6 bases and 3 bases, there was a span of 15 bases. The CDR3 nucleotides are TGTGCCAGCAGCTCACTTCAGGAACTCTACAATGAGCAGTTCTTC. This gives the protein CASSSLQELYNEQFF.

The chain links TRBV6-5 to TRBJ2-1; D unclear. CDR3 length: 15 residues. CDR1 and CDR2 from the germline V gene are MNHEY and SVGAGI. V shed 5 bases and J shed 0 bases, with 11 bases lying between them. The CDR3 DNA is TGTGCCAGCAGTCGCTCTCATAACTCCTACAATGAGCAGTTCTTC. This sequence encodes CASSRSHNSYNEQFF.

The V call is TRBV29-1, the J call TRBJ2-1; D may match TRBD1 or TRBD2 (5 bases each). The CDR3 consists of 15 residues. V lost 5 bases and J lost 6, with 20 bases in between. Per the germline V gene, CDR1 is SQVTM and CDR2 is ANQGSEA. The CDR3 sequence is CSVTFGAGYGNEQFF. The CDR3 DNA follows: TGCAGCGTTACTTTCGGGGCAGGCTACGGCAATGAGCAGTTCTTC.

The chain has TRBV29-1 and TRBJ2-7; tentatively, D is TRBD2 (6 bases). Germline loops: CDR1 SQVTM, CDR2 ANQGSEA. The CDR3 loop spans 15 amino acids. V was clipped by 2 bases and J by 3 bases, with 17 bases between them. CDR3 DNA sequence: TGCAGCGTTGAAATACCCGGGACTGTCAGCTACGAGCAGTACTTC. Protein sequence: CSVEIPGTVSYEQYF.

The chain carries TRBV29-1 and TRBJ2-1; 8 bases are shared with TRBD2. V gave up 7 bases and J gave up 4 bases; unmatched junction bases: 6. CDR1 and CDR2 (germline): SQVTM, ANQGSEA. CDR3 length: 13 amino acids. The CDR3, as DNA: TGCAGCGGGGAACTAGCGGTATACAATGAGCAGTTCTTC. It is translated as CSGELAVYNEQFF.

J is TRBJ1-5 and V is TRBV2, with D perhaps TRBD1 (6 bases). CDR1 is SNHLY and CDR2 is FYNNEI in the germline V gene. V was shortened by 3 bases and J by 6 bases, with 15 bases between the two germline ends. This CDR3 spans 15 amino acids. CDR3: CASSDPGASGQPQHF. As DNA, the CDR3 is TGTGCCAGCAGTGACCCAGGGGCTTCCGGTCAGCCCCAGCATTTT.

This clone was observed once. V and J are TRBV7-6 and TRBJ2-1; D not certain. The length of the CDR3 is 14 residues. V gave up 5 bases and J gave up 1 base, with 9 bases separating them. Looked up from germline, CDR1 is SGHVS and CDR2 is FNYEAQ. Here the CDR3 reads CASSPSMSYNEQFF. In DNA form, the CDR3 reads TGTGCCAGCAGCCCCTCTATGTCCTACAATGAGCAGTTCTTC.

V and J are TRBV7-8 and TRBJ1-2; 7 nucleotides line up with TRBD1. The CDR3 runs 15 residues. Germline trimming cut 5 bases from V and 5 bases from J; bases unmatched to any gene: 11. CDR1 SGHVS and CDR2 FQNEAQ come from the germline V gene. CDR3 DNA: TGTGCCAGCAGCGGTCGACAGGGCGGCGGGTATGGCTACACCTTC. As protein: CASSGRQGGGYGYTF.

This chain uses TRBV2 with TRBJ2-7, with D possibly being TRBD1 or TRBD2 (5 bases each). The CDR3 loop spans 14 amino acids. The V gene lost 8 bases and the J gene lost 0 bases, with 14 bases spanning the gap. Germline values: CDR1 SNHLY, CDR2 FYNNEI. DNA of the CDR3: TGTGCCAGCGCTAACACGGGGCACTCCTACGAGCAGTACTTC. This translates into CASANTGHSYEQYF.

The chain employs TRBV28 and TRBJ2-1; 11 bases match TRBD2. Germline V gene data show CDR1 as MDHEN and CDR2 as SYDVKM. J lost 10 bases, V lost 8 bases, and 16 bases had no gene match. This CDR3 comprises 16 residues. The CDR3 bases are TGTGCCAGCGGTAGCGGGAGGGCCCCCAGGGTTAGAGAGCAGTTCTTC. The encoded protein is CASGSGRAPRVREQFF. The whole variable domain, filled in from reference TRBV28 and TRBJ2-1, reads DVKVTQSSRYLVKRTGEKVFLECVQDMDHENMFWYRQDPGLGLRLIYFSYDVKMKEKGDIPEGYSVSREKKERFSLILESASTNQTSMYLCASGSGRAPRVREQFFGPGTRLTVL.

The chain combines TRBV7-8 with TRBJ1-3; unclear D gene. CDR1 SGHVS and CDR2 FQNEAQ come from the germline V gene. Trimming left V 1 base short and J 4 bases short, with 11 bases between. This CDR3 contains 15 residues. The CDR3 reads CASSLEEGFGNTIYF. DNA for the CDR3: TGTGCCAGCAGCTTAGAGGAGGGCTTCGGAAACACCATATATTTT.

The chain joins TRBV6-5 to TRBJ2-7, with D possibly matching TRBD1 (5 bases). V was pared by 5 bases and J by 0 bases, with 14 bases between. The length of the CDR3 is 15 residues. Germline V lookup: CDR1 MNHEY, CDR2 SVGAGI. The CDR3 coding sequence is TGTGCCAGCAGTGCGACAGCGCCGAGCTCCTACGAGCAGTACTTC. Encoded protein: CASSATAPSSYEQYF.

CDR3 bases: TGCGCCAGCAGCCAAGACGGCCAGTGGCGGGAGTACAATGAGCAGTTCTTC. Residues: CASSQDGQWREYNEQFF. The genes are TRBV4-3 and TRBJ2-1; 7 bases line up with TRBD2. The CDR3 runs 17 residues. J gave up 4 bases and V 0 bases, and 9 bases lay outside the gene matches. Germline-derived CDR1 and CDR2 are LGHNA and YSLEER.

The V call is TRBV4-1, the J call TRBJ1-6, with no clear D. The CDR3 contains 17 residues. V was trimmed by 1 base and J by 2 bases, leaving 12 bases between them. Germline V gene sequence: CDR1 MGHRA, CDR2 YSYEKL. The CDR3 coding sequence is TGCGCCAGCAGCCAAGTCCGCGTTACCCCCTATAATTCACCCCTCCACTTT. It specifies CASSQVRVTPYNSPLHF.